This T cell receptor (beta chain) is from a study of T cell responses to AZD1222 COVID-19 vaccine. Study-level findings and limits: Spike-spanning, vaccine-associated CD4 TCRs were dominant at 160-218 and 743-854. Clonal diversity was possibly underestimated, and the donors were mostly white British, with more females.

Second-dose groups at about 4 or about 12 weeks were pooled. Germline CDR1 is SGHTA and CDR2 is FQGNSA. The CDR3 loop spans 15 amino acids. Losses at the gene ends were 1 base for V and 6 bases for J; bases not matched to a gene: 4. Clones were sequenced by immunoSEQ multiplex PCR, and TCRdb holds only the in-frame ones, with some missing. The sample carries more than 150,000 clones, 88% recorded once. This clone was seen just once. Its antigen is currently unknown. This TCR was recovered from an adult who received the AZD1222 COVID-19 vaccine. This rearrangement joins TRBV7-2 to TRBJ2-1; 9 nucleotides line up with TRBD1. The sample in question was peripheral blood, obtained 28 days after the second AZD1222 dose. The CDR3 region is CASSLEGQGSNEQFF. The CDR3 coding sequence is TGTGCCAGCAGCTTAGAGGGACAGGGATCCAATGAGCAGTTCTTC.